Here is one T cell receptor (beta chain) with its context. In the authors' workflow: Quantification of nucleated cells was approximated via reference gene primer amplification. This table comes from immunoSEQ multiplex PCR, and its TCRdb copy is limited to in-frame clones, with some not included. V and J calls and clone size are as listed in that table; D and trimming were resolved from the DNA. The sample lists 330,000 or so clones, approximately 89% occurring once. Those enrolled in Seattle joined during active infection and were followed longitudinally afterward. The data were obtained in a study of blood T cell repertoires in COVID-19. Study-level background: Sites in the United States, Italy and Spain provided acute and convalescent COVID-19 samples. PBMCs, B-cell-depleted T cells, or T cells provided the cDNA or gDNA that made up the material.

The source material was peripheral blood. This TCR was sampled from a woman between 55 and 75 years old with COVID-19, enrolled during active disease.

CDR3: CSARRGAQDTQYF. In DNA, the CDR3 is TGCAGCGCTAGACGGGGGGCACAAGATACGCAGTATTTT. The chain employs TRBV29-1 and TRBJ2-3; D might be TRBD2 (7 bases). This CDR3 region has 13 residues. CDR1 SQVTM and CDR2 ANQGSEA come from the germline V gene. With 7 bases removed from V and 5 bases from J, the gap between germline ends came to 16 bases.